This TCR beta chain was profiled in a study of beta chain features in type 1 diabetes (dated by TCRdb to between 2017 and 2018). With respect to the entire study: Mean age, gender distribution, total cell number and subset yield were not different between patients and healthy donors. Naive and central memory subsets were obtained from all 30 or so donors, but regulatory and stem cell-like memory subsets were isolated from only 8 patients and roughly eight healthy donors. The study compared the TCRB repertoires of sorted circulating CD4+ T cell subsets in recently diagnosed type 1 diabetes patients with those in matched healthy donors. Across all samples, about 110 million sorted cells were examined, and cell number per subset correlated strongly with RNA yield. What the research found in general, with its limitations: Patients with type 1 diabetes made fewer insertions and deleted more nucleotides at VDJ recombination sites, implying thymic rearrangement abnormalities. Naive, central memory and regulatory TCRB repertoires appeared to be more similar among patients than among healthy donors. Because cDNA rather than genomic DNA was sequenced, highly expressing activated cells could have been over-represented, although no difference in activation and CD3 levels was found between groups. Only small numbers of individuals were included in the HLA sub-analyses, which left unresolved whether HLA type had any influence on TCRB rearrangement. In all four CD4+ subsets, TCRB CDR3 length was moderately but significantly shorter in type 1 diabetes patients. PCR may preferentially amplify shorter templates, but because patient and control samples were amplified and corrected together, any resulting skew would affect both groups equally.

Each donor gave one peripheral blood draw, averaging approximately 0.11 L, which was collected into heparinised tubes. A BD FACSAria II was used to sort naive, central memory, regulatory and stem cell-like memory CD4+ T cells with a panel that included CD45RO, CCR7, CD25, CD127, CD95 and CD27. A purity above 98% was achieved for all sorted populations. PBMCs were separated immediately by Lymphoprep density gradient centrifugation and were stained directly, without being cultured. So that batch effects would be minimized, each experiment stained and sorted samples in pairs, pairing one healthy donor with one patient. The entire isolated RNA was reverse transcribed using the High Capacity cDNA Reverse Transcription Kit, and thus expressed TCRB transcripts were sequenced. Deep immunoSEQ sequencing was applied to naive, central memory and regulatory T cell samples, giving an average of roughly 3.5 million total reads per sample. Sorted cells were lysed in RLT buffer, and RNA was extracted using DNase-treated RNeasy Micro or Mini kits according to cell number. Each cell subset was processed separately to prevent cross-contamination, with patient and healthy donor samples processed together. Using the immunoSEQ multiplex PCR, TCRB sequences were amplified from cDNA into 87-bp fragments spanning the CDR3 region. Sequencing of the amplicons was done on the Illumina HiSeq platform. The original pipeline was this. PCR bias was corrected computationally using synthetic template baselines, and reads within Hamming distance 2 were collapsed, with unmergeable singletons discarded. Reads were aligned against IMGT to assign V, D and J genes, CDR3 length and insertions or deletions at six rearrangement sites. Within each subset, clonotype counts were normalized to sorted cell number, and only after that were true diversity and Gini coefficients computed with the tcR R package. The overlap coefficient, calculated on TCRB nucleotide sequences, was used to quantify repertoire sharing. Out-of-frame TCRB sequences from naive cells were analyzed to stand in for the pre-selection repertoire. This immuneACCESS table, as held by TCRdb, lists in-frame sequences with V and J called but not all clones. Of the missing ones, under half trace to an unresolved V gene in checked studies; the others have no known cause. That table supplies the V and J calls and clone size; D and trimming were determined from the DNA. The sample includes 450,000 to 550,000 clones, with roughly 30% observed a single time. 0.05% to 0.065% of the sample comes from the top ten.

Counted from cysteine to phenylalanine, this CDR3 has 14 amino acids. Left in the record is the CDR3 DNA by itself, 42 bases read in frame from the first base. V has 1 base trimmed and J has 11 bases trimmed; junction bases matching no gene number 7. The CDR1 and CDR2 encoded by the germline V gene are SGHRS and YFSETQ. To note about this clone: Its antigen is unknown. No base quality values were provided; no much bigger clone lies one nucleotide off.

Sequenced sample: naive CD4+ T cells from blood. Explained via the paper, the cell subset or site label denotes: true naive CD4+ T cells. The TCR sequence derives from a man between 18 and 29 years old in good health. Recombination joined TRBV5-1 with TRBJ2-7, and TRBD2 matches 12 of the central bases. The nucleotides read TGCGCCAGCAGCTTGATCGGACTAGCGGGGACAGAGTACTTC. Translated, this is CASSLIGLAGTEYF.